These 12 T cell receptor beta chains share one sample of origin, sequenced in a study of T cell responses to AZD1222 COVID-19 vaccine. Method: immunoSEQ multiplex PCR; TCRdb's copy keeps in-frame clones and lacks some. The table shows around 150,000 clones, with around 92% occurring only once. This material consisted of peripheral blood, taken on day 0 of AZD1222 vaccination. All receptors derive from an adult in good health.

This chain connects TRBV7-9 to TRBJ2-5, with D perhaps TRBD2 (6 bases). The V end was cut by 1 base, the J end by 6 bases, with 15 bases between. The CDR3 has 15 amino acids. In germline, CDR1 is SEHNR, CDR2 FQNEAQ (reference sequence). CDR3: CASSLGQGGLKTQYF. In DNA form, the CDR3 reads TGTGCCAGCAGCTTAGGGCAGGGAGGTTTGAAGACCCAGTACTTC.

The chain has TRBV3-1 (or the pseudogene TRBV3-2) and TRBJ1-1; possibly TRBD1 for D (6 bases). V lost 2 bases, J lost 5 bases, and 15 bases lay in between. The CDR3 is made up of 15 amino acids. CDR1 and CDR2 (germline): LGHDT, YNNKEL (reference sequence). CDR3 protein: CASSQLGRGGTEAFF. CDR3 bases: TGTGCCAGCAGCCAATTGGGCCGAGGGGGGACTGAAGCTTTCTTT.

On this clone: Being one base from a much bigger clone, this may be a read error. J is TRBJ2-7 and V is TRBV6-2 or TRBV6-3; D not certain. Per germline, CDR1 MNHEY and CDR2 SVGEGT. This CDR3 contains 11 residues. The CDR3 region is CASSNSYEQYF. Written as DNA, the CDR3 is TGTGCCAGCAGTAACTCCTACGAGCAGTACTTC.

The V gene is TRBV15, the J gene TRBJ1-1; D remains unclear. The CDR3 is 15 residues long. V shed 0 bases and J shed 8 bases, with 16 bases lying between them. The germline CDR1 and CDR2 sequences are LNHNV and YYDKDF (reference sequence). The CDR3 here is CATSRDTGRALEAFF. CDR3 DNA: TGTGCCACCAGCAGAGATACGGGTAGAGCCCTAGAAGCTTTCTTT.

The chain is built from TRBV7-2 and TRBJ1-3, with TRBD1 identical over 7 bases. J gave up 0 bases and V 5 bases, and 7 bases lay outside the gene matches. The V gene's germline CDR1 is SGHTA and CDR2 FQGNSA. The CDR3 has 16 residues. The CDR3 is CASSQRQGGSGNTIYF. For the CDR3, the DNA is TGTGCCAGCAGCCAGAGACAGGGCGGCTCTGGAAACACCATATATTTT.

This clone was counted once. The rearrangement links TRBV7-9 to TRBJ2-3; 9 bases align to TRBD2. The CDR3 is 18 residues long. Germline assignment: CDR1 SEHNR and CDR2 FQNEAQ (reference sequence). After removal of 5 bases from V and 3 bases from J, the junction contained 15 bases not matched to a gene. The CDR3 protein is CASSPHLLRLAETDTQYF. The CDR3 DNA follows: TGTGCCAGCAGCCCCCACCTGCTAAGACTAGCGGAGACAGATACGCAGTATTTT.

This clone was seen repeatedly, ten times or more. This sequence joins TRBV5-4 and TRBJ1-2; no firm D call. Germline lookup yields CDR1 SGHNT and CDR2 YYREEE (reference sequence). The CDR3 length is 14 residues. V was clipped by 1 base and J by 2 bases, with 9 bases between them. The CDR3: CASSLTGRNYGYTF. Written as DNA, the CDR3 is TGTGCCAGCAGCTTGACGGGCAGAAACTATGGCTACACCTTC.

This chain connects TRBV27 to TRBJ1-4; 9 bases match TRBD1. Germline lookup yields CDR1 MNHEY and CDR2 SMNVEV (reference sequence). The CDR3 is 14 residues long. V trimming: 5 bases; J trimming: 7 bases; junction bases outside the gene matches: 5. The CDR3 nucleotides read TGTGCCAGCAGTAAACAGGGGGCCGGTGAAAAACTGTTTTTT. It encodes CASSKQGAGEKLFF.

The V and J genes are TRBV6-5 and TRBJ2-2, with D possibly TRBD2 on 5 matching bases. The V gene lost 1 base and the J gene lost 1 base, with 7 bases spanning the gap. CDR1 and CDR2 (germline): MNHEY, SVGAGI. This CDR3 is 15 amino acids long. The CDR3 DNA reads TGTGCCAGCAGTTACTTGGCGGGGAACACCGGGGAGCTGTTTTTT. It translates to CASSYLAGNTGELFF.

The chain couples TRBV5-8 to TRBJ1-2; 7 bases map to TRBD1. V shed 4 bases, J shed 4 bases, and the junction held 7 bases outside the gene matches. The germline gives CDR1 SGHTS, CDR2 YDEGEE. The CDR3 spans 14 residues. CDR3 loop: CASSHLGQAYGYTF. CDR3 sequence (DNA): TGTGCCAGCAGCCACCTAGGACAGGCCTATGGCTACACCTTC.

The chain uses TRBV9 and TRBJ2-3; D gene uncertain. Trimming removed 0 bases at V and 6 bases at J, with 5 bases between. The CDR3 covers 12 residues. Germline V lookup: CDR1 SGDLS, CDR2 YYNGEE. CDR3 loop: CASSVEADTQYF. Here the CDR3 DNA reads TGTGCCAGCAGCGTAGAAGCGGATACGCAGTATTTT. Based on the CDR3 plus reference TRBV9 and TRBJ2-3, the full variable domain is DSGVTQTPKHLITATGQRVTLRCSPRSGDLSVYWYQQSLDQGLQFLIQYYNGEERAKGNILERFSAQQFPDLHSELNLSSLELGDSALYFCASSVEADTQYFGPGTRLTVL.

V gene TRBV19 combines with J gene TRBJ1-1; TRBD1 aligns across 8 bases. V shed 0 bases, J shed 5 bases, and the junction held 5 bases outside the gene matches. The CDR3 length is 15 residues. Per germline, CDR1 LNHDA and CDR2 SQIVND (reference sequence). DNA for the CDR3: TGTGCCAGTAGTATAGATCAGGGGGCGATGACTGAAGCTTTCTTT. Encoded protein: CASSIDQGAMTEAFF.